Below, one T cell receptor beta chain is given with its context. With 5 bases clipped from V and 1 base from J, the junction kept 4 bases outside the gene matches. The V gene's germline CDR1 is SGHAT and CDR2 FQNNGV. The CDR3 runs to 15 residues. This record comes from a study of blood T cell repertoires in COVID-19. The wider study: Acute and convalescent COVID-19 samples came from the United States, Italy and Spain.

Original methodology: Amplified reference gene primers provided the basis for estimating nucleated cell counts. The protocol was immunoSEQ multiplex PCR, while the TCRdb copy is restricted to in-frame clones and leaves out a portion. The DNA gave D and trimming, while V, J and clone size come from that table. The sample yields approximately 94,000 clones, about 85% seen once. The sequenced material came from peripheral blood. The origin of this receptor is a human donor in a cohort sampled during active COVID-19. The chain carries TRBV11-2 and TRBJ2-5, with 10 nucleotides matching TRBD2. CDR3 amino acids: CASSTRTSGQETQYF. In DNA form, the CDR3 reads TGTGCCAGCAGCACGCGGACTAGCGGCCAAGAGACCCAGTACTTC. The full variable domain, with the rest looked up from reference TRBV11-2 and TRBJ2-5, is EAGVAQSPRYKIIEKRQSVAFWCNPISGHATLYWYQQILGQGPKLLIQFQNNGVVDDSQLPKDRFSAERLKGVDSTLKIQPAKLEDSAVYLCASSTRTSGQETQYFGPGTRLLVL.